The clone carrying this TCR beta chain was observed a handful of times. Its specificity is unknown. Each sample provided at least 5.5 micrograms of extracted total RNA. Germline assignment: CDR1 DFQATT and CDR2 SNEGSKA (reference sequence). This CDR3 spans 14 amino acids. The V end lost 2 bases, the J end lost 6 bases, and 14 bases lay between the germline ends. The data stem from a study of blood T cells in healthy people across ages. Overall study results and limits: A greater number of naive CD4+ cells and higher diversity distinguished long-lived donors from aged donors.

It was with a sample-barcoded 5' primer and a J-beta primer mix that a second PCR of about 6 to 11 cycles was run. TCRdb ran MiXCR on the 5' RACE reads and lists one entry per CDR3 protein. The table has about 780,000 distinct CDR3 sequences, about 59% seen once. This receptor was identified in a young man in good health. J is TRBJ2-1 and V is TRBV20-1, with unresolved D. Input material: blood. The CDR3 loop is CSARTVWRLNEQFF. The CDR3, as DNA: TGCAGTGCTAGAACAGTCTGGCGCCTCAATGAGCAGTTCTTC.